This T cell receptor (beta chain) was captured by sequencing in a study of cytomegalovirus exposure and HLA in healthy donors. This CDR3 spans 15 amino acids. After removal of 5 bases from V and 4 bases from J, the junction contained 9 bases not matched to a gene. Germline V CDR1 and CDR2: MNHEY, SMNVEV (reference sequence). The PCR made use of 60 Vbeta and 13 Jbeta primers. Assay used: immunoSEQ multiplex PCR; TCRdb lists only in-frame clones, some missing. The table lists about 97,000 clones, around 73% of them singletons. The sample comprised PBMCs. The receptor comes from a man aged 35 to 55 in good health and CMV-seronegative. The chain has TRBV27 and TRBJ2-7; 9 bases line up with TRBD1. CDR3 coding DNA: TGTGCCAGCAGTGACACAGGGGGCGAGGTTTACGAGCAGTACTTC. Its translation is CASSDTGGEVYEQYF.